This T cell receptor beta chain was sequenced in a study of OX40 agonist ivuxolimab in advanced cancers. Generated by immunoSEQ multiplex PCR, the TCRdb table keeps only in-frame clones and is missing some. The sample includes about 25,000 clones, about 86% seen only once; the top ten take roughly 15%. The junction had 16 bases not matched to a gene; V was cut back by 6 bases and J by 4 bases. Germline V gene data show CDR1 as SNHLY and CDR2 as FYNNEI. The CDR3 loop spans 19 amino acids. Sequences were derived from CD4+ or CD8+ T cells sorted from blood, sampled in a trial of the OX40 agonist ivuxolimab. The chain couples TRBV2 to TRBJ2-6; 9 bases are shared with TRBD1. This sequence was found in an adult with an advanced solid tumor such as melanoma, head and neck, liver or kidney cancer. CDR3 sequence reads: CASRERPGQGFVGANVLTF. CDR3 DNA sequence: TGTGCCAGCAGGGAGCGACCGGGACAGGGTTTTGTGGGGGCCAACGTCCTGACTTTC.